This TCR beta chain came from a study of graft-versus-host responses after intestinal transplantation. Per the germline V gene, CDR1 is MNHEY and CDR2 is SVGAGI. The CDR3 consists of 16 residues. With 2 bases clipped from V and 3 bases from J, the junction kept 7 bases outside the gene matches. Profiling relied on immunoSEQ multiplex PCR, and the TCRdb table lists in-frame clones only, not all of them. The data contain 9,500 to 10,000 clones, 94% of them seen just once; the ten biggest clones take up roughly 2.2%. This receptor was identified in a human patient who received an intestinal transplant, so some T cells may come from the graft donor. This material consisted of PBMCs, taken 8 days after intestinal transplant. The chain has TRBV6-5 and TRBJ1-5; 7 nucleotides align to TRBD1. Here the CDR3 DNA reads TGTGCCAGCAGTTACACAGGGGCCTGGGTCAATCAGCCCCAGCATTTT. It translates to CASSYTGAWVNQPQHF.